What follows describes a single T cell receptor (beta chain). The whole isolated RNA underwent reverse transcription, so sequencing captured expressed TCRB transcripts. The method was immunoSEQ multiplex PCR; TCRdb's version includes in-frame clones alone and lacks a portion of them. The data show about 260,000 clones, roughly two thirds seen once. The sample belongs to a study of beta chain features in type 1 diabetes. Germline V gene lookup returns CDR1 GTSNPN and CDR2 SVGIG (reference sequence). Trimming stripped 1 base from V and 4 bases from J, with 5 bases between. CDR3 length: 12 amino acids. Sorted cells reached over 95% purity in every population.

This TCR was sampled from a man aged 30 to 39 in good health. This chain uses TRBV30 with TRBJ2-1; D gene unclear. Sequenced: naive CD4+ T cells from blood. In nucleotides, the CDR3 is TGTGCCTGGAGTGCCCTGTACAATGAGCAGTTCTTC. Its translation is CAWSALYNEQFF. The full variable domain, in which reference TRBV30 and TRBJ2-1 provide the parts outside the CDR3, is SQTIHQWPATLVQPVGSPLSLECTVEGTSNPNLYWYRQAAGRGLQLLFYSVGIGQISSEVPQNLSASRPQDRQFILSSKKLLLSDSGFYLCAWSALYNEQFFGPGTRLTVL.